The 13 T cell receptor beta chains reported below all come from one sample, sequenced in a study of blood T cell repertoires in COVID-19. Profiled with immunoSEQ multiplex PCR; TCRdb holds only in-frame clones, not every one. The sample yields approximately 140,000 clones, about 86% seen once. Sequencing used peripheral blood. The source of these receptors is a man aged 70 or older with acute or convalescent COVID-19.

The chain employs TRBV3-1 (or the pseudogene TRBV3-2) and TRBJ2-5; D is perhaps TRBD2 (6 bases). Germline V lookup: CDR1 LGHDT, CDR2 YNNKEL (reference sequence). Trimming took 3 bases from V and 2 from J, leaving 10 bases between them. The CDR3 contains 14 residues. The CDR3 protein is CASSQFSGQETQYF. CDR3 in DNA: TGTGCCAGCAGCCAGTTTAGCGGTCAAGAGACCCAGTACTTC.

This clone was found a few times. V usage is TRBV7-2 and J usage is TRBJ2-1; D possibly corresponds to TRBD1 (6 bases). Germline CDR1 SGHTA, CDR2 FQGNSA. Trimming took 3 bases from V and 7 from J, leaving 13 bases between them. The CDR3 has 14 residues. The CDR3 protein is CASSFKQGENEQFF. For the CDR3, the DNA is TGTGCCAGCAGCTTCAAACAGGGAGAAAATGAGCAGTTCTTC.

The chain recombines TRBV5-1 with TRBJ1-1, with no clear D. V gave up 2 bases and J gave up 3 bases, with 11 bases separating them. This CDR3 comprises 14 residues. The V gene's germline CDR1 is SGHRS and CDR2 YFSETQ. The CDR3 coding sequence is TGCGCCAGCAGCTTTTCGGGATGGGACACTGAAGCTTTCTTT. Its protein product is CASSFSGWDTEAFF. Together with reference TRBV5-1 and TRBJ1-1, the CDR3 gives the full variable domain: KAGVTQTPRYLIKTRGQQVTLSCSPISGHRSVSWYQQTPGQGLQFLFEYFSETQRNKGNFPGRFSGRQFSNSRSEMNVSTLELGDSALYLCASSFSGWDTEAFFGQGTRLTVV.

This clone appeared once. The chain is built from TRBV5-1 and TRBJ1-6, with 9 bases identical to TRBD1. Germline CDR1 is SGHRS and CDR2 is YFSETQ. With 7 bases clipped from V and 8 bases from J, the junction kept 7 bases outside the gene matches. This CDR3 has 14 amino acids. Here the CDR3 DNA reads TGCGCCAGCGAGCCGGGACAGGGATATTCACCCCTCCACTTT. Translated: CASEPGQGYSPLHF.

The CDR3 spells CASSISTGWNEKLFF. For the CDR3, the DNA is TGTGCCAGTAGTATCTCGACAGGGTGGAATGAAAAACTGTTTTTT. This rearrangement joins TRBV19 to TRBJ1-4; 7 bases fit TRBD1. Germline values: CDR1 LNHDA, CDR2 SQIVND (reference sequence). V dropped 3 bases and J dropped 5; count of bases not matched to a gene: 6. This CDR3 comprises 15 residues. The variable domain in full, completed from reference TRBV19 and TRBJ1-4, reads DGGITQSPKYLFRKEGQNVTLSCEQNLNHDAMYWYRQDPGQGLRLIYYSQIVNDFQKGDIAEGYSVSREKKESFPLTVTSAQKNPTAFYLCASSISTGWNEKLFFGSGTQLSVL.

The CDR3 region has the DNA TGTGCCAGCAGCCAAGACGTACTAGCGGGCAATGAGCAGTTCTTC. As protein: CASSQDVLAGNEQFF. The chain uses TRBV14 and TRBJ2-1; 9 bases map to TRBD2. CDR3 size: 15 residues. Germline lookup yields CDR1 SGHDN and CDR2 FVKESK. Trimming at V came to 0 bases and at J to 6 bases, leaving 3 bases not matched to a gene.

This chain connects TRBV9 to TRBJ2-1; 8 bases align to TRBD2. The germline CDR1 and CDR2 sequences are SGDLS and YYNGEE. CDR3 length: 16 residues. Trimming took 0 bases from V and 4 from J; bases not matched to a gene: 6. The CDR3 DNA reads TGTGCCAGCAGCGTAGTCGCTAGCGGGCCGTACAATGAGCAGTTCTTC. Encoded protein: CASSVVASGPYNEQFF.

CDR3 DNA sequence: TGCAGTGCTAGAGGGCCCGGGGAGCTGTTTTTT. This encodes CSARGPGELFF. V is TRBV20-1 and J is TRBJ2-2; D is uncertain. This CDR3 has 11 residues. V shed 1 base and J shed 6 bases, with 3 bases lying between them. Germline CDR1 DFQATT, CDR2 SNEGSKA (reference sequence).

This clone was counted a single time. V gene TRBV6-2 or TRBV6-3 combines with J gene TRBJ1-1; TRBD1 aligns across 9 bases. This CDR3 region has 15 residues. V lost 5 bases to trimming and J lost 0 bases; unmatched junction nucleotides: 4. The germline V gene has CDR1 MNHEY and CDR2 SVGEGT. CDR3 bases: TGTGCCAGCAGTGACAGGACAGGGGTGAACACTGAAGCTTTCTTT. Encoded protein: CASSDRTGVNTEAFF.

The chain employs TRBV27 and TRBJ2-2; 9 positions agree with TRBD1. The CDR3 loop spans 16 amino acids. The V gene's germline CDR1 is MNHEY and CDR2 SMNVEV (reference sequence). V gave up 3 bases and J gave up 1 base; unmatched junction bases: 3. The CDR3 sequence is CASSLGTGWNTGELFF. CDR3 bases: TGTGCCAGCAGTTTGGGGACAGGGTGGAACACCGGGGAGCTGTTTTTT.

The V call is TRBV7-2, the J call TRBJ2-5; 7 bases fit TRBD1. From germline, CDR1 is SGHTA and CDR2 FQGNSA. The trim removed 0 bases at V and 3 bases at J, leaving 4 bases unmatched. This CDR3 has 15 amino acids. Here the CDR3 reads CASSLARGREETQYF. The CDR3 DNA sequence: TGTGCCAGCAGCTTAGCGAGGGGGCGGGAAGAGACCCAGTACTTC.

The gene calls are TRBV28 and TRBJ1-5; the D gene is possibly TRBD1 (6 bases). Germline CDR1 reads MDHEN; CDR2 reads SYDVKM. The CDR3 covers 17 residues. The V gene lost 6 bases and the J gene lost 0 bases, with 18 bases spanning the gap. The CDR3 loop is CASRDHLGAGSNQPQHF. In nucleotides, the CDR3 is TGTGCCAGCAGGGACCACCTGGGGGCGGGTAGCAATCAGCCCCAGCATTTT.

A remark on this clone: Other DNA sequences in the sample encode the same CDR3. This chain links TRBV12-3 or TRBV12-4 with TRBJ2-7; D is unresolved. Trimming removed 3 bases from V and 2 bases from J, with 5 bases in between. The CDR3 length is 12 residues. The DNA of the CDR3 is TGTGCCAGCAGTTTTACGGCCTACGAGCAGTACTTC. This gives the protein CASSFTAYEQYF.